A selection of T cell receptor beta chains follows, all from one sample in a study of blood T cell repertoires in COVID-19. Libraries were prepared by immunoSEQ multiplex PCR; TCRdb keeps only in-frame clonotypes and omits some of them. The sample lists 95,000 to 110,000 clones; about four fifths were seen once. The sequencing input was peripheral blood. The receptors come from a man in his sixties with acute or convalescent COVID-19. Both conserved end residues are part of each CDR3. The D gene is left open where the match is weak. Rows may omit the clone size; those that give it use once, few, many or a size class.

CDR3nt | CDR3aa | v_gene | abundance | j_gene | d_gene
TGTGCCTGCCTAATGGAAAAGGTCGGGTCCTACAATGAGCAGTTCTTC | CACLMEKVGSYNEQFF | TRBV30 | NA | TRBJ2-1 | NA
TGTGCCAGCAGTCGGGGCGGGACAGGGGGCGCGGGTAATGAAAAACTGTTTTTT | CASSRGGTGGAGNEKLFF | TRBV6-6 | NA | TRBJ1-4 | TRBD1
TGTGCCACCGTCCCACGGGACTATAACACCGGGGAGCTGTTTTTT | CATVPRDYNTGELFF | TRBV6-5 | NA | TRBJ2-2 | TRBD2
TGCGCCAGCAGCTTGGTGACAGATAAAGAGACCCAGTACTTC | CASSLVTDKETQYF | TRBV5-1 | NA | TRBJ2-5 | NA
TGCGCCAGCAGTTTCGGGGGCACAGATACGCAGTATTTT | CASSFGGTDTQYF | TRBV10-1 | NA | TRBJ2-3 | NA
TGTGCCACTAGGACTAGCGGGACCATCACCGGGGAGCTGTTTTTT | CATRTSGTITGELFF | TRBV27 | NA | TRBJ2-2 | TRBD2
TGTGCCAGCAGTTTCACTCAGCTAGCGGAGAATGAGCAGTTCTTC | CASSFTQLAENEQFF | TRBV27 | NA | TRBJ2-1 | TRBD2
TGCAGCGCCATCCCATACGGGAGTGGAGAGACCCAGTACTTC | CSAIPYGSGETQYF | TRBV29-1 | NA | TRBJ2-5 | NA
TGTGCCAGCAGCCAAGGAGATGGTTACGAGCAGTACTTC | CASSQGDGYEQYF | TRBV3-1/TRBV3-2 | NA | TRBJ2-7 | NA
TGTGCCACCAGTACTCCTAGCGGGACAGATACGCAGTATTTT | CATSTPSGTDTQYF | TRBV24-1 | NA | TRBJ2-3 | TRBD2
TGTGCCAGCAGCCGGGTGGGGCAGGTCGGAAACACCATATATTTT | CASSRVGQVGNTIYF | TRBV5-4 | NA | TRBJ1-3 | NA
TGTGCCAGCAGCCGGCGGCAGTCTGGAAACACCATATATTTT | CASSRRQSGNTIYF | TRBV3-1/TRBV3-2 | few | TRBJ1-3 | NA
TGTGCCAGCAGCCAAGCCCCAGGTGCATTCATCCACCAAGAGACCCAGTACTTC | CASSQAPGAFIHQETQYF | TRBV3-1/TRBV3-2 | NA | TRBJ2-5 | NA
TGTGCCAGCAGCGTAGCTACGGGGGGTGGAAACACCATATATTTT | CASSVATGGGNTIYF | TRBV9 | NA | TRBJ1-3 | NA
TGTGCCAGCAGCCTAAGACTAGCGGGAAACACCGGGGAGCTGTTTTTT | CASSLRLAGNTGELFF | TRBV6-2/TRBV6-3 | NA | TRBJ2-2 | TRBD2
TGTGCCACCGAACCCTTCTACCCATCCTACAATGAGCAGTTCTTC | CATEPFYPSYNEQFF | TRBV28 | many | TRBJ2-1 | NA
TGTGCCCCACCGGGGTTGGACACCTTC | CAPPGLDTF | TRBV30 | few | TRBJ1-2 | NA
TGTGCCAGCAGTGCGGGACATATAAGGGTCAACACCGGGGAGCTGTTTTTT | CASSAGHIRVNTGELFF | TRBV6-1 | NA | TRBJ2-2 | NA
TGTGCCATCAGTGCGGGACAGGTTTCCTACAATGAGCAGTTCTTC | CAISAGQVSYNEQFF | TRBV10-3 | once | TRBJ2-1 | TRBD1
TGCGCCAGCAGGATTGGACACACTAACGGGGAGCTGTTTTTT | CASRIGHTNGELFF | TRBV5-1 | NA | TRBJ2-2 | NA
TGTGCCATCAGTGAGTCGTCGGTGAACACTGAAGCTTTCTTT | CAISESSVNTEAFF | TRBV10-3 | NA | TRBJ1-1 | NA
TGCGCCAGCAGCCAAGCTCCAACGGGGACCCAGTACTTC | CASSQAPTGTQYF | TRBV4-1 | NA | TRBJ2-5 | NA
TGTGCCATCAGTAATACCCCCGGGACAGGGTATGGAGATACGCAGTATTTT | CAISNTPGTGYGDTQYF | TRBV10-3 | NA | TRBJ2-3 | TRBD1
TGTGCCAGTCGAACGACAGGGGCGGATTCACCCCTCCACTTT | CASRTTGADSPLHF | TRBV19 | once | TRBJ1-6 | TRBD1
TGCGCCAGCAGCTCAAGAACAGGTCAAGAGACCCAGTACTTC | CASSSRTGQETQYF | TRBV5-1 | NA | TRBJ2-5 | NA
TGTGCCAGCAGTCAGACAGGGTTCAATCAGCCCCAGCATTTT | CASSQTGFNQPQHF | TRBV25-1 | once | TRBJ1-5 | TRBD1